Shown below are 20 T cell receptor beta chains from a single sample sequenced in a study of shared clonotypes between healthy human individuals. Clones were sequenced by immunoSEQ multiplex PCR, and TCRdb holds only the in-frame ones, with some missing. The sample lists 1.4 million to 1.5 million clones; roughly 96% were seen once. Sequenced input: naive CD4+ T cells sorted from blood. The subset: CD45RA+ positively selected. The source of these receptors is a man younger than 45 in good health.

The chain is built from TRBV18 and TRBJ2-7, with D possibly called TRBD1 or TRBD2 (5 bases each). In germline, CDR1 is KGHSH, CDR2 LQKENI. The CDR3 totals 14 residues. V lost 3 bases, J lost 2 bases, and 11 bases lay in between. The CDR3 sequence is CASSPSDSTYEQYF. The CDR3 bases are TGTGCCAGCTCACCTAGCGACAGCACCTACGAGCAGTACTTC. Filled out from reference TRBV18 and TRBJ2-7, the complete variable domain reads NAGVMQNPRHLVRRRGQEARLRCSPMKGHSHVYWYRQLPEEGLKFMVYLQKENIIDESGMPKERFSAEFPKEGPSILRIQQVVRGDSAAYFCASSPSDSTYEQYFGPGTRLTVT.

This chain connects TRBV6-1 to TRBJ2-1; 9 bases match TRBD1. This CDR3 has 13 amino acids. Germline assignment: CDR1 MNHNS and CDR2 SASEGT. Trimming removed 6 bases from V and 5 bases from J; junction bases left unmatched: 2. CDR3 amino acids: CASSHRGHNEQFF. The CDR3 DNA sequence: TGTGCCAGCAGCCACAGGGGGCACAATGAGCAGTTCTTC.

This chain connects TRBV4-3 to TRBJ2-2, with D perhaps matching TRBD2 (5 bases). Germline CDR1 reads LGHNA; CDR2 reads YSLEER. V gave up 0 bases and J gave up 3 bases, with 14 bases separating them. This CDR3 has 17 residues. The CDR3 coding sequence is TGCGCCAGCAGCCAAGATTTGGGGTGGGGAGACACCGGGGAGCTGTTTTTT. Its protein is CASSQDLGWGDTGELFF.

As for this clone: Distinct nucleotide sequences in the sample also encode this CDR3. V and J are TRBV29-1 and TRBJ1-1; D is perhaps TRBD1 (5 bases). CDR1 is SQVTM, CDR2 ANQGSEA, per germline. The V end was cut by 4 bases, the J end by 0 bases, with 9 bases between. This CDR3 is built from 13 residues. CDR3 nucleotide sequence: TGCAGCGTTGTGGGCAGGGTGAACACTGAAGCTTTCTTT. Translated: CSVVGRVNTEAFF. Full variable domain (missing parts from reference TRBV29-1 and TRBJ1-1): SAVISQKPSRDICQRGTSLTIQCQVDSQVTMMFWYRQQPGQSLTLIATANQGSEATYESGFVIDKFPISRPNLTFSTLTVSNMSPEDSSIYLCSVVGRVNTEAFFGQGTRLTVV.

The chain carries TRBV28 and TRBJ2-3; 9 nucleotides match TRBD2. The germline V gene encodes CDR1 MDHEN and CDR2 SYDVKM. This CDR3 is 17 amino acids long. V was pared by 6 bases and J by 5 bases, with 15 bases of the junction left unmatched. Written as DNA, the CDR3 is TGTGCCAGCAGCCACGGCCTGGTAGCGGGAGTGGTAGATACGCAGTATTTT. It specifies CASSHGLVAGVVDTQYF.

For this clone: The sample holds other DNA sequences that translate to the same CDR3. The V call is TRBV19, the J call TRBJ1-5; D unclear. The CDR3 sequence is 12 residues long. V was pared by 5 bases and J by 3 bases, with 5 bases between. The germline gives CDR1 LNHDA, CDR2 SQIVND (reference sequence). This CDR3 is CASSLPNQPQHF. CDR3 bases: TGTGCCAGTAGTCTACCCAATCAGCCCCAGCATTTT.

As to this clone: Other DNA variants within this sample encode the same CDR3. V gene TRBV9 combines with J gene TRBJ2-2; D unresolved. Germline CDR1 SGDLS, CDR2 YYNGEE. The V end was cut by 2 bases, the J end by 6 bases, with 2 bases between. The CDR3 has 11 residues. The CDR3 sequence: CASSVPGELFF. In nucleotides, the CDR3 is TGTGCCAGCAGCGTTCCCGGGGAGCTGTTTTTT.

The genes are TRBV7-6 and TRBJ2-7, with 10 bases aligning to TRBD2. In germline, CDR1 is SGHVS, CDR2 FNYEAQ. The CDR3 is made up of 15 amino acids. The trim removed 5 bases at V and 3 bases at J, leaving 7 bases unmatched. The CDR3 spells CASSLGTSVFYEQYF. The CDR3 DNA reads TGTGCCAGCAGCCTCGGGACTAGCGTATTCTACGAGCAGTACTTC.

On this clone: Other DNA sequences in this specimen translate into the identical CDR3. This chain links TRBV18 with TRBJ2-1; unclear D gene. This CDR3 region has 14 residues. V was pared by 2 bases and J by 0 bases, with 5 bases between. Looked up from germline, CDR1 is KGHSH and CDR2 is LQKENI. The CDR3 here is CASSPSRSYNEQFF. In DNA form, the CDR3 reads TGTGCCAGCTCACCATCGCGCTCCTACAATGAGCAGTTCTTC.

The gene calls are TRBV18 and TRBJ1-2; D is unresolved. CDR3 size: 17 residues. V was pared by 3 bases and J by 5 bases, with 22 bases between. Per the germline V gene, CDR1 is KGHSH and CDR2 is LQKENI. CDR3 bases: TGTGCCAGCTCACCGCTCGAGACTGGTCATGGTGGGTATGGCTACACCTTC. Residues: CASSPLETGHGGYGYTF.

This sequence joins TRBV4-1 and TRBJ2-7; D is unclear. The CDR3 totals 14 residues. CDR1 is MGHRA, CDR2 YSYEKL, per germline. V dropped 2 bases and J dropped 9 bases, with 17 bases sitting between them. The CDR3 coding sequence is TGCGCCAGCAGCCAACACGCGGACCGAGCCGTGCAGTACTTC. This gives the protein CASSQHADRAVQYF.

The chain combines TRBV10-3 with TRBJ2-4; D may match TRBD1 or TRBD2 (5 bases each). Germline V gives CDR1 ENHRY, CDR2 SYGVKD. V lost 6 bases to trimming and J lost 7 bases, with 16 bases between them. The CDR3 length is 14 residues. CDR3 residues: CAISRDQEDNIQYF. The CDR3 nucleotides are TGTGCCATCAGCCGGGACCAAGAAGATAACATTCAGTACTTC.

The chain recombines TRBV18 with TRBJ2-7, with 10 bases lining up with TRBD1. This CDR3 region has 15 residues. J gave up 3 bases and V 4 bases, and 6 bases lay outside the gene matches. CDR1 is KGHSH, CDR2 LQKENI, per germline. CDR3 in amino acids: CASSRPGTGVYEQYF. CDR3 DNA sequence: TGTGCCAGCTCACGACCGGGGACAGGGGTCTACGAGCAGTACTTC.

The V and J genes are TRBV6-1 and TRBJ2-3; D may be TRBD2 (5 bases). Per germline, CDR1 MNHNS and CDR2 SASEGT. Trimming stripped 4 bases from V and 2 bases from J, with 22 bases between. The CDR3 totals 18 residues. CDR3 sequence reads: CASSGDSRGRGYTDTQYF. CDR3 coding DNA: TGTGCCAGCAGTGGCGATAGTCGGGGTAGAGGCTACACAGATACGCAGTATTTT.

This clone appeared a single time. In the same sample, other DNA sequences code for this CDR3. This rearrangement joins TRBV5-1 to TRBJ2-6; D unclear. CDR3 length: 15 amino acids. Germline-derived CDR1 and CDR2 are SGHRS and YFSETQ. V was trimmed by 1 base and J by 2 bases, leaving 7 bases between them. The CDR3 spells CASSLTATGANVLTF. In DNA, the CDR3 is TGCGCCAGCAGCTTGACGGCTACTGGGGCCAACGTCCTGACTTTC.

This sequence joins TRBV18 and TRBJ2-3, with 9 bases aligning to TRBD1. The V segment lost 6 bases and the J segment 4 bases; nucleotides outside the gene matches: 8. The CDR3 totals 15 residues. Germline CDR1 and CDR2: KGHSH and LQKENI. CDR3 coding DNA: TGTGCCAGCTCGCCTACAGGGGGCATCTCAGATACGCAGTATTTT. Protein: CASSPTGGISDTQYF.

This chain uses TRBV15 with TRBJ2-1; 14 nucleotides agree with TRBD2. The ends lost 4 bases at V and 7 bases at J; junction bases unmatched: 3. There are 15 residues in the CDR3. Per germline, CDR1 LNHNV and CDR2 YYDKDF (reference sequence). The CDR3 loop reads CATSIGTSGRNEQFF. The CDR3 nucleotides read TGTGCCACCAGCATTGGGACTAGCGGGAGAAATGAGCAGTTCTTC. Filled out from reference TRBV15 and TRBJ2-1, the complete variable domain reads DAMVIQNPRYQVTQFGKPVTLSCSQTLNHNVMYWYQQKSSQAPKLLFHYYDKDFNNEADTPDNFQSRRPNTSFCFLDIRSPGLGDTAMYLCATSIGTSGRNEQFFGPGTRLTVL.

Concerning this clone: Other DNA sequences from this sample encode an identical CDR3 as well. The chain joins TRBV5-6 to TRBJ2-5; no clear D gene. V was trimmed by 0 bases and J by 2 bases, leaving 5 bases between them. The V gene's germline CDR1 is SGHDT and CDR2 YYEEEE. This CDR3 is 13 amino acids long. CDR3 nucleotide sequence: TGTGCCAGCAGCTTGGGACGACAAGAGACCCAGTACTTC. Its translation: CASSLGRQETQYF.

The rearrangement joins TRBV19 to TRBJ1-1; possibly TRBD1 for D (6 bases). Per the germline V gene, CDR1 is LNHDA and CDR2 is SQIVND (reference sequence). V was pared by 7 bases and J by 7 bases, with 22 bases between. The CDR3 has 15 amino acids. CDR3 sequence (DNA): TGTGCCAGTATCACCTCGGCCGGGGGGCAAGATGAAGCTTTCTTT. It translates to CASITSAGGQDEAFF.

This chain uses TRBV5-1 with TRBJ2-3; 9 positions agree with TRBD1. CDR1 is SGHRS and CDR2 is YFSETQ in the germline V gene. The CDR3 length is 16 residues. V was clipped by 2 bases and J by 4 bases; unmatched bases: 8. Written as DNA, the CDR3 is TGCGCCAGCAGCTTCCCTAGGGACAGGGTCCCAGATACGCAGTATTTT. Its protein product is CASSFPRDRVPDTQYF.